Below, 27 T cell receptor beta chains from the same sample are listed, as sequenced in a study of blood T cell repertoires in COVID-19 (dated by TCRdb to about 2020). The library was generated by the immunoSEQ multiplex PCR assay. TCRdb retrieved this table from immuneACCESS and kept in-frame rearrangements only. Not all clones are present; in checked studies, unresolved V genes account for under half, and no reason is known for the remainder. Counted in this sample were 40,000 to 60,000 clones; 70% to 85% of them appeared once. The ten largest clones take up approximately 4.5% of the sample. Sequenced material: peripheral blood. These receptors were taken from a man between 45 and 60 years old with active COVID-19.

This chain joins TRBV28 and TRBJ1-5; TRBD1 matches at 7 bases. The CDR3 is 16 amino acids. CDR1 and CDR2 from the germline V gene are MDHEN and SYDVKM. J was trimmed by 3 bases and V by 5 bases; bases with no gene match: 10. The CDR3 reads CASSGETGSDNQPQHF. For the CDR3, the DNA is TGTGCCAGCAGTGGGGAGACAGGGAGCGACAATCAGCCCCAGCATTTT.

The rearrangement links TRBV19 to TRBJ2-5; D is possibly TRBD2 (5 bases). The V end was cut by 4 bases, the J end by 2 bases, with 14 bases between. This CDR3 has 15 residues. Germline assignment: CDR1 LNHDA and CDR2 SQIVND (reference sequence). The CDR3 coding sequence is TGTGCCAGTAGTAGGACCCCTCCGGGGCAAGAGACCCAGTACTTC. The encoded protein is CASSRTPPGQETQYF.

V and J are TRBV7-9 and TRBJ1-1; D is uncertain. Between the trimmed V and J ends, which lost 3 bases and 4 bases, there was a span of 3 bases. This CDR3 spans 11 amino acids. In germline, CDR1 is SEHNR, CDR2 FQNEAQ (reference sequence). CDR3 region: CASSLSTEAFF. The CDR3 nucleotides are TGTGCCAGCAGCTTGAGCACTGAAGCTTTCTTT.

The chain couples TRBV5-6 to TRBJ2-5, with 15 nucleotides matching TRBD2. CDR3 length: 16 residues. CDR1 SGHDT and CDR2 YYEEEE come from the germline V gene. V lost 5 bases to trimming and J lost 1 base; unmatched junction nucleotides: 3. The CDR3 DNA reads as TGTGCCAGCAGTCCGGGACTAGCGGGGGGCCAAGAGACCCAGTACTTC. Translating gives CASSPGLAGGQETQYF.

This sequence joins TRBV7-2 and TRBJ2-7, with 9 bases lining up with TRBD2. The germline V gene has CDR1 SGHTA and CDR2 FQGNSA. V lost 10 bases and J lost 6; bases outside the gene matches: 4. The CDR3 consists of 11 residues. DNA for the CDR3: TGTGCCACCCTAGCGGGGCTCGAGCAGTACTTC. This translates into CATLAGLEQYF. Using reference TRBV7-2 and TRBJ2-7 for the parts outside the CDR3, the full variable domain is GAGVSQSPSNKVTEKGKDVELRCDPISGHTALYWYRQSLGQGLEFLIYFQGNSAPDKSGLPSDRFSAERTGGSVSTLTIQRTQQEDSAVYLCATLAGLEQYFGPGTRLTVT.

This chain connects TRBV5-1 to TRBJ1-1; 8 nucleotides match TRBD1. This CDR3 spans 15 amino acids. V gave up 3 bases and J gave up 2 bases; unmatched junction bases: 6. Germline V lookup: CDR1 SGHRS, CDR2 YFSETQ. The CDR3 DNA follows: TGCGCCAGCAGCTGGGGGACAGGACAAAACACTGAAGCTTTCTTT. It translates to CASSWGTGQNTEAFF.

This clone was observed a few times. The chain joins TRBV5-4 to TRBJ1-3; D may be TRBD1 (6 bases). CDR3 length equals 16 residues. V shed 4 bases and J shed 0 bases, with 14 bases lying between them. CDR1 SGHNT and CDR2 YYREEE come from the germline V gene (reference sequence). The CDR3 nucleotides are TGTGCCAGCAGCAACCAGGGACAATCCTCTGGAAACACCATATATTTT. Residues: CASSNQGQSSGNTIYF.

The chain links TRBV4-3 to TRBJ1-2, with D perhaps TRBD1 (5 bases). The germline V gene encodes CDR1 LGHNA and CDR2 YSLEER. This CDR3 has 16 amino acids. V was cut by 0 bases and J by 2 bases, with 13 bases left in between. The CDR3 DNA follows: TGCGCCAGCAGCCAAGATGCCAGGGCCCTAAACTATGGCTACACCTTC. This encodes CASSQDARALNYGYTF.

In its sample, this clone was seen once. CDR3 amino acids: CATSRDDSSGGSEQYF. DNA of the CDR3: TGTGCCACCAGCAGAGATGATTCTAGCGGGGGGTCCGAGCAGTACTTC. The chain couples TRBV15 to TRBJ2-7, with TRBD2 matching 11 bases. This CDR3 contains 16 residues. After removal of 0 bases from V and 6 bases from J, the junction contained 7 bases not matched to a gene. Germline CDR1 LNHNV, CDR2 YYDKDF (reference sequence).

V gene TRBV18 combines with J gene TRBJ2-3; D is unresolved. The V gene lost 2 bases and the J gene lost 2 bases, with 8 bases spanning the gap. The germline V gene encodes CDR1 KGHSH and CDR2 LQKENI. CDR3 size: 14 residues. Written as DNA, the CDR3 is TGTGCCAGCTCACCAATTGCAGACACAGATACGCAGTATTTT. Translated: CASSPIADTDTQYF.

The genes are TRBV7-2 and TRBJ1-2; 8 bases line up with TRBD1. Germline CDR1 and CDR2: SGHTA and FQGNSA. V lost 1 base to trimming and J lost 6 bases; unmatched junction nucleotides: 1. The CDR3 totals 13 residues. The CDR3: CASSLGTGNGYTF. The CDR3 DNA sequence: TGTGCCAGCAGCTTAGGGACAGGGAATGGCTACACCTTC.

This chain links TRBV27 with TRBJ1-2; TRBD1 is a possible D gene (6 bases). CDR1 MNHEY and CDR2 SMNVEV come from the germline V gene (reference sequence). The germline V and J ends were trimmed by 5 bases and 8 bases, with 15 bases remaining between them. The CDR3 is 13 residues long. This chain's CDR3 is CASSRSGGQGYTF. CDR3 nucleotide sequence: TGTGCCAGCAGTCGCAGCGGGGGGCAAGGCTACACCTTC.

The chain combines TRBV12-3 or TRBV12-4 with TRBJ2-2, with 10 bases that match TRBD2. This CDR3 has 13 residues. Unmatched junction bases numbered 2, after V lost 6 bases and J lost 7 bases. In DNA, the CDR3 is TGTGCCAGCAGCAGGACTAGCGGCGGGGAGCTGTTTTTT. It yields the protein CASSRTSGGELFF.

The rearrangement links TRBV15 to TRBJ2-5; 9 bases match TRBD1. The germline CDR1 and CDR2 sequences are LNHNV and YYDKDF (reference sequence). This CDR3 is built from 15 residues. V gave up 2 bases and J gave up 2 bases; unmatched junction bases: 3. The CDR3 DNA follows: TGTGCCACCAGCAGAAACAGGGGGCGGCAAGAGACCCAGTACTTC. Translated, it gives CATSRNRGRQETQYF. Combining the CDR3 with reference TRBV15 and TRBJ2-5 gives the whole variable domain DAMVIQNPRYQVTQFGKPVTLSCSQTLNHNVMYWYQQKSSQAPKLLFHYYDKDFNNEADTPDNFQSRRPNTSFCFLDIRSPGLGDTAMYLCATSRNRGRQETQYFGPGTRLLVL.

The chain combines TRBV7-6 with TRBJ1-5; D is ambiguous. Germline assignment: CDR1 SGHVS and CDR2 FNYEAQ. The CDR3 has 14 residues. The V and J ends lost 5 bases and 6 bases respectively, with 14 bases between them. DNA of the CDR3: TGTGCCAGCAGCCTCTTAACCGATAGTCAGCCCCAGCATTTT. Its translation is CASSLLTDSQPQHF.

This clone was found once. V is TRBV29-1 and J is TRBJ1-4; 11 bases line up with TRBD1. The CDR3 sequence is 15 residues long. Germline CDR1 SQVTM, CDR2 ANQGSEA. The V segment lost 4 bases and the J segment 0 bases; nucleotides outside the gene matches: 1. The CDR3 DNA reads TGCAGCGTTGGGGGACAGGGGGCAACTAATGAAAAACTGTTTTTT. It encodes CSVGGQGATNEKLFF.

The chain carries TRBV7-2 and TRBJ1-2, with D possibly TRBD1 on 6 matching bases. V dropped 3 bases and J dropped 5 bases, with 16 bases sitting between them. The CDR3 sequence is 15 residues long. The germline CDR1 and CDR2 sequences are SGHTA and FQGNSA. CDR3 nucleotide sequence: TGTGCCAGCAGCTTGTGGGACACGGAGGTTTATGGCTACACCTTC. Amino acids: CASSLWDTEVYGYTF.

This clone was recorded once. The rearrangement joins TRBV7-2 to TRBJ2-1; no clear D. Germline V gene lookup returns CDR1 SGHTA and CDR2 FQGNSA. Trimming stripped 5 bases from V and 4 bases from J, with 9 bases between. The CDR3 runs to 13 residues. CDR3 residues: CASSRSLYNEQFF. Written as DNA, the CDR3 is TGTGCCAGCAGCCGGTCGCTATACAATGAGCAGTTCTTC.

V gene TRBV4-2 combines with J gene TRBJ2-6; the D is unclear. V shed 0 bases and J shed 0 bases, with 3 bases lying between them. Germline CDR1 reads LGHNA; CDR2 reads YNFKEQ. This CDR3 spans 15 amino acids. The CDR3 sequence: CASSQDLSGANVLTF. Written as DNA, the CDR3 is TGTGCCAGCAGCCAAGACCTCTCTGGGGCCAACGTCCTGACTTTC.

This chain uses TRBV7-2 with TRBJ2-1; TRBD1 matches 9 bases. Per the germline V gene, CDR1 is SGHTA and CDR2 is FQGNSA. CDR3 length: 15 amino acids. V trimming: 4 bases; J trimming: 2 bases; junction bases outside the gene matches: 3. The CDR3 is CASSSDRGAYNEQFF. The DNA for the CDR3 is TGTGCCAGCAGCTCCGACAGGGGGGCCTACAATGAGCAGTTCTTC.

The rearrangement uses TRBV11-2 and TRBJ2-7; a weak D match, TRBD2 (5 bases). Germline CDR1 and CDR2: SGHAT and FQNNGV. This CDR3 has 18 amino acids. V was shortened by 1 base and J by 3 bases, with 22 bases between the two germline ends. CDR3 DNA sequence: TGTGCCAGCAGCTTAGGAGGGTTCACGGGTAGCCTATTCTACGAGCAGTACTTC. Its translation: CASSLGGFTGSLFYEQYF.

This chain joins TRBV12-3 or TRBV12-4 and TRBJ1-5; a possible D gene is TRBD1 (6 bases). V lost 6 bases to trimming and J lost 5 bases, with 8 bases between them. The CDR3 loop spans 12 amino acids. CDR3 DNA sequence: TGTGCCAGCAGGGACAGATATCAGCCCCAGCATTTT. It specifies CASRDRYQPQHF.

CDR3 DNA: TGTGCCAGCAGTGTATTACAGGGGACGGCTTTCTTT. Translating it yields CASSVLQGTAFF. This chain uses TRBV14 with TRBJ1-1; 7 bases match TRBD1. Germline V gene data show CDR1 as SGHDN and CDR2 as FVKESK. V dropped 6 bases and J dropped 11; count of bases not matched to a gene: 9. This CDR3 has 12 amino acids.

V is TRBV5-4 and J is TRBJ1-3; TRBD1 matches 7 bases. The germline CDR1 and CDR2 sequences are SGHNT and YYREEE (reference sequence). Unmatched junction bases numbered 6, after V lost 5 bases and J lost 4 bases. This CDR3 has 14 residues. This CDR3 is CASSRDRTGNTIYF. The CDR3 coding sequence is TGTGCCAGCAGTCGGGACAGAACAGGAAACACCATATATTTT. Full variable domain (outside the CDR3, taken from reference TRBV5-4 and TRBJ1-3): ETGVTQSPTHLIKTRGQQVTLRCSSQSGHNTVSWYQQALGQGPQFIFQYYREEENGRGNFPPRFSGLQFPNYSSELNVNALELDDSALYLCASSRDRTGNTIYFGEGSWLTVV.

The chain joins TRBV6-5 to TRBJ2-5; the match to TRBD2 covers 8 bases. This CDR3 comprises 14 residues. Per the germline V gene, CDR1 is MNHEY and CDR2 is SVGAGI. With 7 bases clipped from V and 6 bases from J, the junction kept 10 bases outside the gene matches. The CDR3 sequence is CASMLTSDPKTQYF. The CDR3 nucleotides read TGTGCCAGCATGTTGACTAGCGATCCGAAGACCCAGTACTTC.

This rearrangement joins TRBV5-1 to TRBJ2-7; D possibly corresponds to TRBD2 (7 bases). The length of the CDR3 is 13 residues. Germline V gene data show CDR1 as SGHRS and CDR2 as YFSETQ. Deletions cut 4 bases from V and 7 bases from J, with 15 bases between. CDR3 region: CASSVGGRREQYF. CDR3 nucleotide sequence: TGCGCCAGCAGCGTGGGGGGGCGGAGGGAGCAGTACTTC.

The chain carries TRBV9 and TRBJ1-1; the match to TRBD1 covers 9 bases. The CDR3 length is 15 residues. The germline V gene has CDR1 SGDLS and CDR2 YYNGEE. V was clipped by 3 bases and J by 8 bases; unmatched bases: 11. The DNA of the CDR3 is TGTGCCAGCAGCGAGACAGGGGGGAGGAATATGGAAGCTTTCTTT. Translation gives CASSETGGRNMEAFF. The variable domain in full, completed from reference TRBV9 and TRBJ1-1, reads DSGVTQTPKHLITATGQRVTLRCSPRSGDLSVYWYQQSLDQGLQFLIQYYNGEERAKGNILERFSAQQFPDLHSELNLSSLELGDSALYFCASSETGGRNMEAFFGQGTRLTVV.